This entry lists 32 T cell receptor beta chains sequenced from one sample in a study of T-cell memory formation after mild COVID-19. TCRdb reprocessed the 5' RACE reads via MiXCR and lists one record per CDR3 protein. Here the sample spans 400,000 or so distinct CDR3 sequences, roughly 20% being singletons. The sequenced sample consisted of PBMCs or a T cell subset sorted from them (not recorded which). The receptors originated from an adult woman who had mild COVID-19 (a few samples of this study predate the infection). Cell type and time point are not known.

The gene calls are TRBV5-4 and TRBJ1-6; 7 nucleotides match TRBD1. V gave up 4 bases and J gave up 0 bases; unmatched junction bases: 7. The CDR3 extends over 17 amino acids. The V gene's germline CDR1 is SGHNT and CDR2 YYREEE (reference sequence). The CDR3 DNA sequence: TGTGCCAGCAGCCCTGGGACAGCTTACTCCTATAATTCACCCCTCCACTTT. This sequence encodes CASSPGTAYSYNSPLHF.

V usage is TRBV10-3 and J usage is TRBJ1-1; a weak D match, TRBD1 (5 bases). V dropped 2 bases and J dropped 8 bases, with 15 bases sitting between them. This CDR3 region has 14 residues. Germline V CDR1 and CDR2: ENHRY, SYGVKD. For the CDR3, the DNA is TGTGCCATCAGTGAGCCCTATAGGGGCGTGGAAGCTTTCTTT. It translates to CAISEPYRGVEAFF.

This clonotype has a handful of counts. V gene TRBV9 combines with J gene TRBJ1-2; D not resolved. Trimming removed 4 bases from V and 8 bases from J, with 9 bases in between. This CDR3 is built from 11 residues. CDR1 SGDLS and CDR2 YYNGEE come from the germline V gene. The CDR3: CASSSLSGYTF. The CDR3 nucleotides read TGTGCCAGCAGCTCCCTGAGCGGCTACACCTTC.

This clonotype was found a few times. Here the CDR3 reads CASSVGGPGLADEQFF. CDR3 nucleotides: TGTGCCAGCAGCGTAGGAGGCCCGGGACTAGCGGATGAGCAGTTCTTC. V usage is TRBV9 and J usage is TRBJ2-1, with 11 bases matching TRBD2. Germline V gene sequence: CDR1 SGDLS, CDR2 YYNGEE. V lost 0 bases and J lost 8; bases outside the gene matches: 7. CDR3 size: 16 residues.

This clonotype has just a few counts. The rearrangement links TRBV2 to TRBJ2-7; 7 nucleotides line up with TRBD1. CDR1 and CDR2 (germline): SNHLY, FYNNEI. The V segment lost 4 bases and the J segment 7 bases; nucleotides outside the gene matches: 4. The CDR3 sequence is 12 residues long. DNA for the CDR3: TGTGCCAGCAGTGTGACAGGGTGGGAGCAGTACTTC. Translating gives CASSVTGWEQYF.

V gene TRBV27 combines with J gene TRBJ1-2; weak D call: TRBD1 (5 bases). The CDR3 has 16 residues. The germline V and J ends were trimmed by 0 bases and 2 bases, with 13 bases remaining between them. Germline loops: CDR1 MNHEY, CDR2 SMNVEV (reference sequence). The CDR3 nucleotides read TGTGCCAGCAGTTTATCGCCAGGGCGAGCCAACTATGGCTACACCTTC. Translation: CASSLSPGRANYGYTF.

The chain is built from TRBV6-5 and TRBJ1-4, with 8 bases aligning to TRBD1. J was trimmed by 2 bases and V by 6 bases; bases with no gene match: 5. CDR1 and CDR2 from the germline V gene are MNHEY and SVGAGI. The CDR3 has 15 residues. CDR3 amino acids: CASRDRGSTNEKLFF. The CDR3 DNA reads TGTGCCAGCAGAGACAGGGGATCGACTAATGAAAAACTGTTTTTT.

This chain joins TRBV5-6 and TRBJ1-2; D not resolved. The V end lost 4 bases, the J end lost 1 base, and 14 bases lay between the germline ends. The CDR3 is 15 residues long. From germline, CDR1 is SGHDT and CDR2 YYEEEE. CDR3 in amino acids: CASSAGMWDNYGYTF. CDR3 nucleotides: TGTGCCAGCAGCGCTGGAATGTGGGATAACTATGGCTACACCTTC. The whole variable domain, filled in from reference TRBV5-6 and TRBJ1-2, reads DAGVTQSPTHLIKTRGQQVTLRCSPKSGHDTVSWYQQALGQGPQFIFQYYEEEERQRGNFPDRFSGHQFPNYSSELNVNALLLGDSALYLCASSAGMWDNYGYTFGSGTRLTVV.

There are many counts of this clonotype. CDR3 sequence reads: CAWSGWNSNQPQHF. CDR3 nucleotide sequence: TGTGCCTGGAGTGGGTGGAATAGCAATCAGCCCCAGCATTTT. The chain recombines TRBV30 with TRBJ1-5; D uncertain. In germline, CDR1 is GTSNPN, CDR2 SVGIG (reference sequence). CDR3 length: 14 amino acids. V was pared by 1 base and J by 0 bases, with 7 bases between.

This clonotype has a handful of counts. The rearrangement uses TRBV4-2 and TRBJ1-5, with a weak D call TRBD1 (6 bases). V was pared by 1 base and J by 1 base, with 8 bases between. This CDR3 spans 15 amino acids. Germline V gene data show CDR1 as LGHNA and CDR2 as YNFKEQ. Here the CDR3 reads CASSQGRGSNQPQHF. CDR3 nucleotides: TGTGCCAGCAGCCAAGGCAGGGGAAGCAATCAGCCCCAGCATTTT.

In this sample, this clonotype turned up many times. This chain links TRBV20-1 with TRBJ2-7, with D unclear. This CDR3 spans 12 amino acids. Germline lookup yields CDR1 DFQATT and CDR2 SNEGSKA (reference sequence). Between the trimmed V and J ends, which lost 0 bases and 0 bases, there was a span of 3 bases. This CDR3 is CSARDTSYEQYF. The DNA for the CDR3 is TGCAGTGCTAGAGATACCTCCTACGAGCAGTACTTC.

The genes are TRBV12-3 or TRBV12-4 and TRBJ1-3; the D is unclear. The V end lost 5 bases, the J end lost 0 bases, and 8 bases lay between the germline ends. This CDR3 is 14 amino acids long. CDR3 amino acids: CASSPYNSGNTIYF. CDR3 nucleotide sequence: TGTGCCAGCAGTCCTTACAACTCTGGAAACACCATATATTTT.

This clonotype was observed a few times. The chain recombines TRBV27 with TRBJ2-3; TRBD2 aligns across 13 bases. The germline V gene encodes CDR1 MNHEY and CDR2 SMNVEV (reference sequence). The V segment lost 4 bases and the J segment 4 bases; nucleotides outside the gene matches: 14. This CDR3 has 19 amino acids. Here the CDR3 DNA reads TGTGCCAGCAGTTCCGGGCTCAAATGGACTAGCGGGAGCCCAGATACGCAGTATTTT. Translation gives CASSSGLKWTSGSPDTQYF.

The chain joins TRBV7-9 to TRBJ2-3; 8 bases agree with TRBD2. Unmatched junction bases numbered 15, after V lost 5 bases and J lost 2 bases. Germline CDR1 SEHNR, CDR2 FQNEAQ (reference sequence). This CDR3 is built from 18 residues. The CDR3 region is CASSPVPGLVRDTDTQYF. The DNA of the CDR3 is TGTGCCAGCAGCCCCGTCCCGGGACTAGTACGGGACACAGATACGCAGTATTTT.

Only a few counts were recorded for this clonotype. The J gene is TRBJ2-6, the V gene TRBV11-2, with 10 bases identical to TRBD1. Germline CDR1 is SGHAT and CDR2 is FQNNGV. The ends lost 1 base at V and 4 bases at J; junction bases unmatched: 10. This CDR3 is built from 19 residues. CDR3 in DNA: TGTGCCAGCAGCTTAGTCGGGAGACAGGGGGCAACAGGGGCCAACGTCCTGACTTTC. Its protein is CASSLVGRQGATGANVLTF.

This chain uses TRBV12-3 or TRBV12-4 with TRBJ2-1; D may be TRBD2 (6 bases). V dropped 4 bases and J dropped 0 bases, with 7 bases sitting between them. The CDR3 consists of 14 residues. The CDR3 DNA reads TGTGCCAGCAGTTCTAGCGACTCCTACAATGAGCAGTTCTTC. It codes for CASSSSDSYNEQFF.

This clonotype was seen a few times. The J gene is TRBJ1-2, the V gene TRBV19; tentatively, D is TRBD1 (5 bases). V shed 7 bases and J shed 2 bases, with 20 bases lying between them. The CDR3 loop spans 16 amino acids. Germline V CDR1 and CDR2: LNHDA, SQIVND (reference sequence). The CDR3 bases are TGTGCCAGTACCACACGGTGGGGACGGGAAAACTATGGCTACACCTTC. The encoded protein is CASTTRWGRENYGYTF. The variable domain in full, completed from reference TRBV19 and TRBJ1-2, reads DGGITQSPKYLFRKEGQNVTLSCEQNLNHDAMYWYRQDPGQGLRLIYYSQIVNDFQKGDIAEGYSVSREKKESFPLTVTSAQKNPTAFYLCASTTRWGRENYGYTFGSGTRLTVV.

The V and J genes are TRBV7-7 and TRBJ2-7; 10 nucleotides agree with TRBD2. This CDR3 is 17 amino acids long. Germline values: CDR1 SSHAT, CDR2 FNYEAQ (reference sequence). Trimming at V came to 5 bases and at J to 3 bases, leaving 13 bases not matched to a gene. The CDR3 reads CASSPSPPSGGFYEQYF. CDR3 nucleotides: TGTGCCAGCAGCCCCTCCCCTCCTAGCGGGGGTTTCTACGAGCAGTACTTC.

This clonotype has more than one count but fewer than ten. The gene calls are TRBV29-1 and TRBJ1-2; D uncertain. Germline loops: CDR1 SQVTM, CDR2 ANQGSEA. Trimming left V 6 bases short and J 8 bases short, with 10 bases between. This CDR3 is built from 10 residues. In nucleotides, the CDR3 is TGCAGCGTCCGGGAGGGCGGCTACACCTTC. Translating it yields CSVREGGYTF.

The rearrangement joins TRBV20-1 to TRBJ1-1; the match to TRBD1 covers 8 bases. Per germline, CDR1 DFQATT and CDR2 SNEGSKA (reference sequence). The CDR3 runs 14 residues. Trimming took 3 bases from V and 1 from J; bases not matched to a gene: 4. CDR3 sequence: CSARGTGWNTEAFF. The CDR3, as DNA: TGCAGTGCTAGGGGGACAGGTTGGAACACTGAAGCTTTCTTT.

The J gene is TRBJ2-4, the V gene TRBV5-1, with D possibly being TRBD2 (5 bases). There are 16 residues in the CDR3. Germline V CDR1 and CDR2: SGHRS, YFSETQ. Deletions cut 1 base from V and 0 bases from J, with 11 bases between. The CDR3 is CASSLPHGVAKNIQYF. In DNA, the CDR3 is TGCGCCAGCAGCTTGCCCCACGGGGTAGCCAAAAACATTCAGTACTTC. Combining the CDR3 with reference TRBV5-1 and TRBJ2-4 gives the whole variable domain KAGVTQTPRYLIKTRGQQVTLSCSPISGHRSVSWYQQTPGQGLQFLFEYFSETQRNKGNFPGRFSGRQFSNSRSEMNVSTLELGDSALYLCASSLPHGVAKNIQYFGAGTRLSVL.

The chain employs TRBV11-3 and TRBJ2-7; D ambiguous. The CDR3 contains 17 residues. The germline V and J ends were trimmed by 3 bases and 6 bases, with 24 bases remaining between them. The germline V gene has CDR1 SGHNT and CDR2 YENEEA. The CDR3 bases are TGTGCCAGCAGCTTCGATTTCGCTGGTAGTACGGTCCGCGAGCAGTACTTC. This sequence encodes CASSFDFAGSTVREQYF.

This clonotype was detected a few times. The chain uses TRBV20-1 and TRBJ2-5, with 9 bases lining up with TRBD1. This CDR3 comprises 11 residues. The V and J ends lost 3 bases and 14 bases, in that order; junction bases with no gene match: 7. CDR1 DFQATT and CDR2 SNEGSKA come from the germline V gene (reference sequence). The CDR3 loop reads CSARGQGICYF. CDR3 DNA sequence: TGCAGTGCTAGGGGACAGGGCATCTGTTACTTC.

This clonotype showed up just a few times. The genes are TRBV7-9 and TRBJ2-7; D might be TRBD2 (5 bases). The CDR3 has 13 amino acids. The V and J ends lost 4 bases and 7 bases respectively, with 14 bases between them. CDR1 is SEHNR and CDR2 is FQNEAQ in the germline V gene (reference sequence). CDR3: CASSSSGVYEQYF. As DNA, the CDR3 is TGTGCCAGCAGCTCGTCCGGGGTTTATGAGCAGTACTTC.

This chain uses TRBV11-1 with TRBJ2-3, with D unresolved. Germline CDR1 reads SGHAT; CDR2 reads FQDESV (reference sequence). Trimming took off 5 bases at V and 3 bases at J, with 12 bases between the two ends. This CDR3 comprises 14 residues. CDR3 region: CASSPHRATDTQYF. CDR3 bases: TGTGCCAGCAGCCCACATAGGGCTACAGATACGCAGTATTTT.

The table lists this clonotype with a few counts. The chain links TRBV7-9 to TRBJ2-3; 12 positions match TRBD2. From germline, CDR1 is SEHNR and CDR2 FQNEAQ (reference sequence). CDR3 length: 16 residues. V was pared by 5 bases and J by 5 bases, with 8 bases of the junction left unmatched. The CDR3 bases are TGTGCCAGCAGCCCGACTAGCGGGAGTAGGGGAGATACGCAGTATTTT. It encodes CASSPTSGSRGDTQYF.

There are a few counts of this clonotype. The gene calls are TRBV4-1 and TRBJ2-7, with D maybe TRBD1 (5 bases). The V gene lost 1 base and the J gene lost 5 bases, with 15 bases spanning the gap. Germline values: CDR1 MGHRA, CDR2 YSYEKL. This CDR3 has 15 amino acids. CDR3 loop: CASSQGVGAPDEQYF. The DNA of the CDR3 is TGCGCCAGCAGCCAAGGGGTAGGGGCCCCCGACGAGCAGTACTTC.

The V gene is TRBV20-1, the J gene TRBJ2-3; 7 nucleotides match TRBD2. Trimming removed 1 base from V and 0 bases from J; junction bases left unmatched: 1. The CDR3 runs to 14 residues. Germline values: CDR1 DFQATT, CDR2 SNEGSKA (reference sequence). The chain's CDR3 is CSARGEGSTDTQYF. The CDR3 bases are TGCAGTGCTAGAGGGGAGGGGAGCACAGATACGCAGTATTTT.

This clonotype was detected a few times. The CDR3 reads CASSSGRFEAFF. CDR3 bases: TGTGCCAGCAGCTCCGGACGTTTTGAAGCTTTCTTT. The rearrangement uses TRBV11-3 and TRBJ1-1; D unclear. This CDR3 is built from 12 residues. V was cut by 4 bases and J by 7 bases, with 10 bases left in between. Germline CDR1 is SGHNT and CDR2 is YENEEA.

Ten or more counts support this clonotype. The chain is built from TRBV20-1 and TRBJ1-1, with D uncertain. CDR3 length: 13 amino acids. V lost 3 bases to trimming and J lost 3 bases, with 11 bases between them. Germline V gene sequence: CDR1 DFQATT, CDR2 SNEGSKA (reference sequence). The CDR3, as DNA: TGCAGTGCTAGCGATGAAGCGGACACTGAAGCTTTCTTT. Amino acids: CSASDEADTEAFF.

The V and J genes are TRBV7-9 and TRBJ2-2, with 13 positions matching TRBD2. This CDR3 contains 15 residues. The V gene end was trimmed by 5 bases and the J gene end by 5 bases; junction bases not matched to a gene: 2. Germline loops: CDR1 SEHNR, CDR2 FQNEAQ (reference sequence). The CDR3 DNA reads TGTGCCAGCAGCCCGACTAGCGGGAGGACCGGGGAGCTGTTTTTT. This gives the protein CASSPTSGRTGELFF.

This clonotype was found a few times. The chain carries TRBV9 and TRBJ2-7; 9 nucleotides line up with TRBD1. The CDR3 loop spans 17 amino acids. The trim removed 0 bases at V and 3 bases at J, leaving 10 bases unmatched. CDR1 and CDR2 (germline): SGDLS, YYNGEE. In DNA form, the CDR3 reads TGTGCCAGCAGCGTAGAGTCCGGGACAGGGCTTCGCTACGAGCAGTACTTC. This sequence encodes CASSVESGTGLRYEQYF.